One and the same sample provided the 20 T cell receptor beta chains below, sequenced in a study of OX40 agonist ivuxolimab in advanced cancers. Sequencing was performed with immunoSEQ multiplex PCR; in TCRdb, only in-frame clones are kept and a portion is missing. Of about 140,000 clones listed, over 75% were seen once; the top ten hold 0.95% to 1.4%. The sequencing used CD4+ or CD8+ T cells sorted from blood, collected in a trial of the OX40 agonist ivuxolimab. The receptors were gathered from an adult with an advanced solid tumor such as melanoma, head and neck, liver or kidney cancer.

This clone was seen only once. J is TRBJ2-7 and V is TRBV5-1, with 7 bases fitting TRBD1. The J segment lost 4 bases and the V segment lost 0 bases, leaving 7 bases of the junction unmatched. Germline V gene sequence: CDR1 SGHRS, CDR2 YFSETQ. This CDR3 is 15 amino acids long. The chain's CDR3 is CASSLDADRTYEQYF. CDR3 nucleotides: TGCGCCAGCAGCTTGGACGCGGACAGGACGTACGAGCAGTACTTC.

This sequence joins TRBV6-6 and TRBJ2-1; D perhaps matches TRBD1 (5 bases). Deletions cut 0 bases from V and 6 bases from J, with 12 bases between. The CDR3 runs to 15 residues. Germline V gives CDR1 MNHNY, CDR2 SVGAGI (reference sequence). CDR3 amino acids: CASSYSGLGPNEQFF. DNA for the CDR3: TGTGCCAGCAGTTACTCGGGTTTGGGGCCCAATGAGCAGTTCTTC.

This chain connects TRBV25-1 to TRBJ1-2, with D possibly TRBD1 on 5 matching bases. Germline V gene lookup returns CDR1 MGHDK and CDR2 SYGVNS. The ends were cut back, 6 bases at V and 1 base at J, with 12 bases in the middle. The CDR3 is 14 residues long. The DNA of the CDR3 is TGTGCCAGCAGGGATGGGGGACGTAACTATGGCTACACCTTC. This encodes CASRDGGRNYGYTF.

The CDR3 sequence is CASSIVPGGGETQYF. The DNA of the CDR3 is TGTGCCAGTAGTATAGTCCCAGGGGGTGGAGAGACCCAGTACTTC. This rearrangement joins TRBV19 to TRBJ2-5, with TRBD1 identical over 7 bases. Trimming took 1 base from V and 4 from J; bases not matched to a gene: 6. The germline V gene encodes CDR1 LNHDA and CDR2 SQIVND (reference sequence). There are 15 residues in the CDR3.

The V and J genes are TRBV30 and TRBJ1-1; TRBD1 is a possible D gene (6 bases). CDR3 size: 15 residues. The V end lost 0 bases, the J end lost 4 bases, and 15 bases lay between the germline ends. In germline, CDR1 is GTSNPN, CDR2 SVGIG (reference sequence). The CDR3 here is CAWSVRGGAGTEAFF. The CDR3 DNA reads as TGTGCCTGGAGTGTACGGGGGGGGGCAGGCACTGAAGCTTTCTTT.

The CDR3 protein is CASSPGTATNEKLFF. The DNA of the CDR3 is TGTGCCAGTAGTCCGGGGACAGCAACTAATGAAAAACTGTTTTTT. This rearrangement joins TRBV19 to TRBJ1-4; 7 positions agree with TRBD1. Germline V CDR1 and CDR2: LNHDA, SQIVND (reference sequence). This CDR3 spans 15 amino acids. The trim removed 5 bases at V and 0 bases at J, leaving 3 bases unmatched.

The V and J genes are TRBV28 and TRBJ2-7, with 12 bases identical to TRBD2. From germline, CDR1 is MDHEN and CDR2 SYDVKM. CDR3 length equals 15 residues. Unmatched junction bases numbered 5, after V lost 6 bases and J lost 2 bases. CDR3 DNA: TGTGCCAGCAGCCCCTGGACTAGCGGGGCCTACGAGCAGTACTTC. Translated: CASSPWTSGAYEQYF.

This rearrangement joins TRBV6-5 to TRBJ1-2; D is perhaps TRBD1 (5 bases). Germline lookup yields CDR1 MNHEY and CDR2 SVGAGI. This CDR3 is 15 amino acids long. Trimming removed 5 bases from V and 6 bases from J, with 19 bases in between. CDR3 bases: TGTGCCAGCAGTCTGCAGCCTTCCCAGGGAGATGGCTACACCTTC. Protein product: CASSLQPSQGDGYTF.

CDR3 sequence: CASSQEETAETSVFYEQYF. Written as DNA, the CDR3 is TGCGCCAGCAGCCAAGAGGAGACCGCCGAGACTAGCGTATTCTACGAGCAGTACTTC. The chain joins TRBV4-3 to TRBJ2-7, with 8 bases identical to TRBD2. CDR1 and CDR2 (germline): LGHNA, YSLEER. The CDR3 length is 19 residues. V was pared by 0 bases and J by 3 bases, with 16 bases of the junction left unmatched.

The chain uses TRBV5-1 and TRBJ1-1; D remains ambiguous. Trimming cost V 1 base and J 9 bases, with 13 bases left between them. The CDR3 covers 13 residues. CDR1 is SGHRS, CDR2 YFSETQ, per germline. CDR3 sequence (DNA): TGCGCCAGCAGCTTGCCCGCCTGGGAAAAAGCTTTCTTT. Its protein product is CASSLPAWEKAFF.

The gene calls are TRBV2 and TRBJ1-5; 11 bases are a match to TRBD1. The CDR3 length is 16 residues. Trimming cost V 3 bases and J 7 bases; bases outside gene matches: 8. Germline CDR1 and CDR2: SNHLY and FYNNEI. The CDR3 protein is CASSDSDRGRRQPQHF. Written as DNA, the CDR3 is TGTGCCAGCAGTGACTCGGACAGGGGGCGTCGGCAGCCCCAGCATTTT.

The chain carries TRBV2 and TRBJ2-3, with 7 bases aligning to TRBD1. This CDR3 comprises 14 residues. Germline lookup yields CDR1 SNHLY and CDR2 FYNNEI. V lost 6 bases and J lost 4; bases outside the gene matches: 7. The CDR3 sequence: CASSRDRDPDTQYF. In DNA, the CDR3 is TGTGCCAGCAGCAGAGACAGGGATCCAGATACGCAGTATTTT.

The CDR3 DNA sequence: TGTGCCAGCACCTATGGACAGGGGGAGTACGAGCAGTACTTC. As protein: CASTYGQGEYEQYF. The V call is TRBV7-2, the J call TRBJ2-5, with 10 bases matching TRBD1. Judging by the DNA end, TRBJ2-7 fits better; the J call may be wrong. The CDR3 length is 14 residues. Germline V gene sequence: CDR1 SGHTA, CDR2 FQGNSA.

This clone was counted only a few times. The chain employs TRBV6-1 and TRBJ1-5; maybe TRBD1 (6 bases). The V end was cut by 2 bases, the J end by 7 bases, with 15 bases between. CDR1 and CDR2 (germline): MNHNS, SASEGT. The CDR3 consists of 15 residues. Here the CDR3 DNA reads TGTGCCAGCAGTGAATATGGGCAGGGGAGCCAGCCCCAGCATTTT. It yields the protein CASSEYGQGSQPQHF.

V usage is TRBV27 and J usage is TRBJ2-3, with 11 nucleotides matching TRBD2. Germline loops: CDR1 MNHEY, CDR2 SMNVEV (reference sequence). V lost 6 bases and J lost 6; bases outside the gene matches: 2. The CDR3 sequence is 13 residues long. In DNA form, the CDR3 reads TGTGCCAGCAGACTAGCGGGAGCTGATACGCAGTATTTT. It codes for CASRLAGADTQYF.

The chain joins TRBV28 to TRBJ1-5, with 8 bases fitting TRBD1. Per the germline V gene, CDR1 is MDHEN and CDR2 is SYDVKM. The CDR3 runs 15 residues. V trimming: 5 bases; J trimming: 2 bases; junction bases outside the gene matches: 5. Here the CDR3 reads CASSPQGGGNQPQHF. The CDR3 bases are TGTGCCAGCAGTCCACAGGGGGGAGGCAATCAGCCCCAGCATTTT.

The chain has TRBV4-3 and TRBJ2-2; TRBD2 is a possible D gene (5 bases). Germline V gene sequence: CDR1 LGHNA, CDR2 YSLEER. The CDR3 is 15 residues long. The V end lost 2 bases, the J end lost 1 base, and 8 bases lay between the germline ends. The CDR3 nucleotides read TGCGCCAGCAGCCAAAGACGGGAGAACACCGGGGAGCTGTTTTTT. This gives the protein CASSQRRENTGELFF.

DNA for the CDR3: TGTGCCAGCACTTCAGCGGGAGGGGTAGGGACCCAGTACTTC. This codes for CASTSAGGVGTQYF. This rearrangement joins TRBV9 to TRBJ2-5; 10 bases map to TRBD2. The junction had 9 bases not matched to a gene; V was cut back by 6 bases and J by 7 bases. Germline-derived CDR1 and CDR2 are SGDLS and YYNGEE. The CDR3 consists of 14 residues.

The chain combines TRBV6-1 with TRBJ2-7; D remains unclear. Germline CDR1 and CDR2: MNHNS and SASEGT. Between the trimmed V and J ends, which lost 1 base and 5 bases, there was a span of 12 bases. This CDR3 is 14 amino acids long. This chain's CDR3 is CASSEGVGRHEQYF. In DNA form, the CDR3 reads TGTGCCAGCAGTGAAGGTGTCGGCAGACACGAGCAGTACTTC.

The rearrangement uses TRBV4-1 and TRBJ2-1; TRBD1 matches 9 bases. The CDR3 loop spans 18 amino acids. With V trimmed by 0 bases and J by 3 bases, 9 bases remained unmatched. CDR1 is MGHRA, CDR2 YSYEKL, per germline. The DNA of the CDR3 is TGCGCCAGCAGCCAAGAAGGGGTGGGACAGGGTAGCTACAATGAGCAGTTCTTC. Its protein is CASSQEGVGQGSYNEQFF.